The next 29 T cell receptor beta chains were all read from a single sample in a study of beta chain features in type 1 diabetes (dated by TCRdb to the late 2010s). The method behind the library was the immunoSEQ multiplex PCR assay. All of the isolated RNA was reverse transcribed with the High Capacity cDNA Reverse Transcription Kit, so expressed TCRB transcripts were sequenced. In TCRdb, the immuneACCESS table is reduced to in-frame sequences with V and J assigned. These tables do not hold every clone; where another copy was compared, an unresolved V gene accounts for under half, and the others remain unexplained. This sample gives about 290,000 clones in total; approximately 8% of them show up just once. The top ten clonotypes cover under 1.3% of the sample. Specimen: central memory CD4+ T cells from blood. The receptor set was obtained from a woman under 30 in good health.

The J gene is TRBJ2-1, the V gene TRBV29-1, with 8 bases identical to TRBD1. V lost 7 bases, J lost 8 bases, and 4 bases stayed unmatched. Germline CDR1 reads SQVTM; CDR2 reads ANQGSEA. This CDR3 spans 11 amino acids. CDR3 residues: CSEATGDEQFF. The DNA of the CDR3 is TGCAGCGAAGCGACAGGGGATGAGCAGTTCTTC.

With regard to this clone: This sample includes further DNA sequences coding for the same CDR3. V and J are TRBV15 and TRBJ2-4; 7 bases map to TRBD1. There are 14 residues in the CDR3. Germline V lookup: CDR1 LNHNV, CDR2 YYDKDF (reference sequence). The trim removed 3 bases at V and 4 bases at J, leaving 3 bases unmatched. The DNA for the CDR3 is TGTGCCACCAGCAGGGGGGACAGAAAAAACATTCAGTACTTC. This encodes CATSRGDRKNIQYF.

This clone was picked up a small number of times. The rearrangement joins TRBV5-4 to TRBJ2-3; 7 bases are shared with TRBD1. J was trimmed by 6 bases and V by 4 bases; bases with no gene match: 17. The germline V gene encodes CDR1 SGHNT and CDR2 YYREEE (reference sequence). The CDR3 extends over 17 amino acids. The CDR3: CASSRTGLSQRMDTQYF. The CDR3 DNA sequence: TGTGCCAGCAGCAGGACAGGACTTTCTCAGCGCATGGATACGCAGTATTTT.

This clone showed up just a few times. The chain couples TRBV7-8 to TRBJ2-4; 7 bases agree with TRBD2. The germline V gene encodes CDR1 SGHVS and CDR2 FQNEAQ. The CDR3 is made up of 15 amino acids. Unmatched junction bases numbered 7, after V lost 5 bases and J lost 3 bases. Here the CDR3 DNA reads TGTGCCAGCAGCCCCCCCTCGGGGGGCAAAAACATTCAGTACTTC. Residues: CASSPPSGGKNIQYF.

This clone showed up many times. This sequence joins TRBV28 and TRBJ2-1, with D perhaps TRBD2 (6 bases). The V and J ends lost 3 bases and 3 bases respectively, with 12 bases between them. This CDR3 is built from 15 residues. CDR1 is MDHEN and CDR2 is SYDVKM in the germline V gene. CDR3: CASSFGGLNYNEQFF. CDR3 in DNA: TGTGCCAGCAGTTTTGGAGGGCTGAACTACAATGAGCAGTTCTTC.

The chain carries TRBV11-2 and TRBJ2-7, with 7 positions matching TRBD1. The germline CDR1 and CDR2 sequences are SGHAT and FQNNGV. The CDR3 sequence is 16 residues long. Losses at the gene ends were 6 bases for V and 1 base for J; bases not matched to a gene: 12. The DNA of the CDR3 is TGTGCCAGCAGACCCAACACAGGGGTCTGGTCCTACGAGCAGTACGTC. Amino acid sequence: CASRPNTGVWSYEQYV.

This clone appeared a few times. The chain employs TRBV5-1 and TRBJ1-2; 7 bases are a match to TRBD1. The CDR3 is made up of 13 amino acids. After removal of 0 bases from V and 7 bases from J, the junction contained 3 bases not matched to a gene. In germline, CDR1 is SGHRS, CDR2 YFSETQ. The CDR3 protein is CASSLDRGVGYTF. Written as DNA, the CDR3 is TGCGCCAGCAGCTTGGACAGGGGAGTTGGCTACACCTTC.

This clone was counted a few times. The gene calls are TRBV6-5 and TRBJ1-4, with 7 bases identical to TRBD1. The CDR3 extends over 16 amino acids. The V segment lost 4 bases and the J segment 0 bases; nucleotides outside the gene matches: 5. The germline CDR1 and CDR2 sequences are MNHEY and SVGAGI. The CDR3 DNA is TGTGCCAGCAGTTGGGGGACAGCCCCAACTAATGAAAAACTGTTTTTT. Translating it yields CASSWGTAPTNEKLFF.

The rearrangement uses TRBV5-1 and TRBJ2-5; perhaps TRBD1 as D (6 bases). The CDR3 consists of 11 residues. Germline V gene sequence: CDR1 SGHRS, CDR2 YFSETQ. V gave up 4 bases and J gave up 8 bases, with 9 bases separating them. Here the CDR3 DNA reads TGCGCCAGCAGCCCCGGGACAACCCAGTACTTC. It specifies CASSPGTTQYF.

This clone was found a few times. This chain connects TRBV27 to TRBJ2-7; D is perhaps TRBD1 (6 bases). V shed 5 bases and J shed 4 bases, with 18 bases lying between them. CDR1 and CDR2 (germline): MNHEY, SMNVEV (reference sequence). This CDR3 region has 15 residues. This CDR3 reads CASSTRPGTPYEQYV. CDR3 sequence (DNA): TGTGCCAGCAGTACAAGACCCGGGACACCTTACGAGCAGTACGTC.

The chain recombines TRBV4-1 with TRBJ2-2; 9 bases line up with TRBD2. This CDR3 region has 16 residues. Per germline, CDR1 MGHRA and CDR2 YSYEKL. Unmatched junction bases numbered 5, after V lost 6 bases and J lost 0 bases. The CDR3 DNA is TGCGCCAGCAGTCGGACTAGCGTAGCGAACACCGGGGAGCTGTTTTTT. Protein sequence: CASSRTSVANTGELFF.

The gene calls are TRBV7-2 and TRBJ1-1, with TRBD1 as a possible D gene (6 bases). Germline V gene data show CDR1 as SGHTA and CDR2 as FQGNSA. Trimming removed 3 bases from V and 1 base from J, with 12 bases in between. The CDR3 sequence is 15 residues long. CDR3 residues: CASSFTGAENTEAFF. The CDR3, as DNA: TGTGCCAGCAGCTTTACGGGGGCGGAGAACACTGAAGCTTTCTTT.

The V call is TRBV5-1, the J call TRBJ2-3; D is perhaps TRBD1 (5 bases). CDR3 size: 12 residues. The V end lost 6 bases, the J end lost 0 bases, and 5 bases lay between the germline ends. Germline V gene data show CDR1 as SGHRS and CDR2 as YFSETQ. This chain's CDR3 is CASKGSTDTQYF. CDR3 DNA: TGCGCCAGCAAGGGGAGCACAGATACGCAGTATTTT.

This clone was observed a few times. The chain carries TRBV20-1 and TRBJ2-1; D remains ambiguous. The CDR3 extends over 11 amino acids. V dropped 1 base and J dropped 7 bases, with 5 bases sitting between them. Germline-derived CDR1 and CDR2 are DFQATT and SNEGSKA (reference sequence). In DNA, the CDR3 is TGCAGTGCTAGAGCGATGAATGAGCAGTTCTTC. This sequence encodes CSARAMNEQFF.

In its sample, this clone was seen a few times. The V and J genes are TRBV2 and TRBJ2-5; 7 bases agree with TRBD1. Germline values: CDR1 SNHLY, CDR2 FYNNEI. Germline trimming cut 7 bases from V and 4 bases from J; bases unmatched to any gene: 3. The CDR3 length is 12 residues. In nucleotides, the CDR3 is TGTGCCAGCAAAGGGGGCGGAGAGACCCAGTACTTC. It is translated as CASKGGGETQYF.

The CDR3 region has the DNA TGTGCCAGCACCCGGGGGGGCTACAATGAGCAGTTCTTC. It encodes CASTRGGYNEQFF. The V and J genes are TRBV25-1 and TRBJ2-1; 8 nucleotides agree with TRBD2. After removal of 7 bases from V and 3 bases from J, the junction contained 2 bases not matched to a gene. The CDR3 loop spans 13 amino acids. Germline CDR1 reads MGHDK; CDR2 reads SYGVNS.

DNA of the CDR3: TGTGCCAGCAGCTTAATGCCTAGCGGGGGGCCCAATGAGCAGTTCTTC. Its protein product is CASSLMPSGGPNEQFF. This rearrangement joins TRBV7-3 to TRBJ2-1; 11 bases agree with TRBD2. CDR1 is SGHTA and CDR2 is FQGTGA in the germline V gene. Trimming took 1 base from V and 6 from J; bases not matched to a gene: 5. CDR3 size: 16 residues.

The V and J genes are TRBV7-2 and TRBJ2-6; D unresolved. The CDR3 has 14 amino acids. Germline CDR1 reads SGHTA; CDR2 reads FQGNSA. Between the trimmed V and J ends, which lost 0 bases and 4 bases, there was a span of 4 bases. DNA for the CDR3: TGTGCCAGCAGCTTAGCGGCGGGGGCCAACGTCCTGACTTTC. Its translation: CASSLAAGANVLTF.

A few counts support this clone. This chain uses TRBV5-1 with TRBJ2-1, with TRBD1 as a possible D gene (6 bases). This CDR3 has 14 amino acids. CDR1 and CDR2 from the germline V gene are SGHRS and YFSETQ. Trimming stripped 4 bases from V and 5 bases from J, with 13 bases between. CDR3 protein: CASSPGHMDNEQFF. As DNA, the CDR3 is TGCGCCAGCAGCCCGGGACACATGGACAATGAGCAGTTCTTC.

This clone turned up a few times. The chain joins TRBV28 to TRBJ1-5; 7 bases fit TRBD1. Germline CDR1 is MDHEN and CDR2 is SYDVKM. V trimming: 6 bases; J trimming: 2 bases; junction bases outside the gene matches: 10. This CDR3 has 16 amino acids. DNA of the CDR3: TGTGCCAGCAGATCCTTACGACAGGGCGGCAATCAGCCCCAGCATTTT. It specifies CASRSLRQGGNQPQHF.

This clone was counted a few times. The V and J genes are TRBV4-3 and TRBJ1-2; TRBD1 agrees at 8 bases. Germline trimming cut 0 bases from V and 8 bases from J; bases unmatched to any gene: 5. There are 14 residues in the CDR3. The germline V gene has CDR1 LGHNA and CDR2 YSLEER. CDR3 coding DNA: TGCGCCAGCAGCCAAGATCAGGGGGCGCGCGGCTACACCTTC. Protein sequence: CASSQDQGARGYTF.

This clone turned up a few times. The J gene is TRBJ2-3, the V gene TRBV5-1; TRBD2 matches at 8 bases. From germline, CDR1 is SGHRS and CDR2 YFSETQ. After removal of 2 bases from V and 4 bases from J, the junction contained 9 bases not matched to a gene. This CDR3 has 16 residues. The CDR3 DNA reads TGCGCCAGCAGCTTAAGCGGGAGAGGTGCGGCAGATACGCAGTATTTT. This codes for CASSLSGRGAADTQYF.

Only a few counts were recorded for this clone. The rearrangement links TRBV9 to TRBJ2-1; perhaps TRBD2 as D (7 bases). The CDR3 length is 15 residues. CDR1 and CDR2 from the germline V gene are SGDLS and YYNGEE. The ends were cut back, 2 bases at V and 2 bases at J, with 11 bases in the middle. This chain's CDR3 is CASSVRGATYNEQFF. CDR3 coding DNA: TGTGCCAGCAGCGTTCGGGGGGCTACCTACAATGAGCAGTTCTTC.

This chain connects TRBV27 to TRBJ2-7, with a weak D call TRBD2 (5 bases). Germline assignment: CDR1 MNHEY and CDR2 SMNVEV (reference sequence). This CDR3 has 14 amino acids. Trimming took off 7 bases at V and 3 bases at J, with 16 bases between the two ends. The CDR3 loop is CASTVPLAFYEQYV. CDR3 coding DNA: TGTGCCAGCACCGTCCCGCTAGCCTTCTACGAGCAGTACGTC.

There are a few counts of this clone. The chain joins TRBV5-1 to TRBJ2-7; a possible D gene is TRBD1 (5 bases). Trimming removed 5 bases from V and 5 bases from J, with 11 bases in between. The CDR3 covers 12 residues. Germline CDR1 is SGHRS and CDR2 is YFSETQ. The CDR3 loop is CASSYTGDEQYF. DNA for the CDR3: TGCGCCAGCAGTTATACAGGAGACGAGCAGTACTTC.

This clone was detected only a few times. This chain uses TRBV29-1 with TRBJ2-5; D call uncertain. Per germline, CDR1 SQVTM and CDR2 ANQGSEA. The CDR3 is 13 amino acids. With 4 bases removed from V and 2 bases from J, the gap between germline ends came to 11 bases. CDR3: CSVALSNQETQYF. In nucleotides, the CDR3 is TGCAGCGTTGCTTTGTCGAATCAAGAGACCCAGTACTTC.

The sample holds many counts of this clone. The genes are TRBV7-6 and TRBJ1-2; TRBD1 agrees at 9 bases. Germline values: CDR1 SGHVS, CDR2 FNYEAQ. The CDR3 is made up of 15 amino acids. J gave up 5 bases and V 1 base, and 5 bases lay outside the gene matches. CDR3 loop: CASSLDGTGKYGYTF. The DNA for the CDR3 is TGTGCCAGCAGCTTAGACGGGACAGGGAAGTATGGCTACACCTTC.

The gene calls are TRBV28 and TRBJ2-7; TRBD1 matches 10 bases. Germline lookup yields CDR1 MDHEN and CDR2 SYDVKM. The CDR3 is 14 residues long. Trimming took 2 bases from V and 2 from J; bases not matched to a gene: 0. This CDR3 is CASSLGTGAYEQYF. As DNA, the CDR3 is TGTGCCAGCAGTTTAGGGACAGGGGCCTACGAGCAGTACTTC. Combining the CDR3 with reference TRBV28 and TRBJ2-7 gives the whole variable domain DVKVTQSSRYLVKRTGEKVFLECVQDMDHENMFWYRQDPGLGLRLIYFSYDVKMKEKGDIPEGYSVSREKKERFSLILESASTNQTSMYLCASSLGTGAYEQYFGPGTRLTVT.

This chain uses TRBV7-2 with TRBJ1-2, with D perhaps matching TRBD1 (6 bases). Trimming removed 4 bases from V and 7 bases from J, with 31 bases in between. CDR3 size: 19 residues. Germline CDR1 reads SGHTA; CDR2 reads FQGNSA. This CDR3 is CASSSPRGRVRKGVGGYTF. CDR3 nucleotide sequence: TGTGCCAGCAGCTCTCCACGCGGCAGGGTCCGCAAGGGGGTCGGTGGCTACACCTTC.